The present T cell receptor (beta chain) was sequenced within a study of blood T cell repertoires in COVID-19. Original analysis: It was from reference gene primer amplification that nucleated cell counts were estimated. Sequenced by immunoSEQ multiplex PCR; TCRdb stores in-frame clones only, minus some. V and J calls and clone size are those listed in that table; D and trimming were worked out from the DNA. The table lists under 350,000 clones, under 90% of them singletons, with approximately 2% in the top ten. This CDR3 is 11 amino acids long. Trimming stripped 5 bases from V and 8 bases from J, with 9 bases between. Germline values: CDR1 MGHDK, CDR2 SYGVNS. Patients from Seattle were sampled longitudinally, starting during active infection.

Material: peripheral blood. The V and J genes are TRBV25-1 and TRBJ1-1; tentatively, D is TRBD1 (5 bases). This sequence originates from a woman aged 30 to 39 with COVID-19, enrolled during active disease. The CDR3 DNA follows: TGTGCCAGCAGTTTCCGACAGGAAGCTTTCTTT. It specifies CASSFRQEAFF.